Shown below are 18 T cell receptor beta chains from a single sample sequenced in a study of T-cell memory formation after mild COVID-19. TCRdb used MiXCR to reprocess the 5' RACE reads, holding one entry per CDR3 protein. The sample includes hundreds of thousands of distinct CDR3 sequences, roughly 22% seen only once; the top ten take 7.5% to 9.5%. Sequencing was carried out using PBMCs or a T cell subset sorted from them (not recorded which). These receptors all come from an adult woman who had mild COVID-19 (a few samples of this study predate the infection). Cell type and time point are not known.

The gene calls are TRBV12-5 and TRBJ1-1; possible D gene TRBD1, 6 bases. The germline gives CDR1 LGHNT, CDR2 FRNRAP. This CDR3 is 16 amino acids long. With 2 bases removed from V and 1 base from J, the gap between germline ends came to 14 bases. CDR3 nucleotide sequence: TGTGCTAGTGGTTTGCTGCCGACAGGCCAGAACACTGAAGCTTTCTTT. It specifies CASGLLPTGQNTEAFF.

This clonotype came up a few times. V and J are TRBV6-5 and TRBJ2-7, with TRBD1 matching over 7 bases. CDR1 and CDR2 (germline): MNHEY, SVGAGI. The CDR3 totals 14 residues. J lost 3 bases, V lost 9 bases, and 11 bases had no gene match. CDR3 bases: TGTGCCAGTAGATTATTGAGGGACAGCTACGAGCAGTACTTC. It is translated as CASRLLRDSYEQYF.

This chain joins TRBV3-1 and TRBJ1-1, with D possibly TRBD1 on 6 matching bases. Germline V gene data show CDR1 as LGHDT and CDR2 as YNNKEL (reference sequence). CDR3 length equals 13 residues. The V end lost 0 bases, the J end lost 10 bases, and 12 bases lay between the germline ends. For the CDR3, the DNA is TGTGCCAGCAGCCAAGACTACAGGGTTTTAGCTTTCTTT. It translates to CASSQDYRVLAFF.

The chain recombines TRBV18 with TRBJ2-7; 9 bases match TRBD1. Trimming at V came to 2 bases and at J to 5 bases, leaving 4 bases not matched to a gene. The CDR3 totals 14 residues. Germline assignment: CDR1 KGHSH and CDR2 LQKENI. This CDR3 is CASSPGTGKDEQYF. CDR3 DNA sequence: TGTGCCAGCTCACCAGGGACAGGGAAGGACGAGCAGTACTTC. The whole variable domain, filled in from reference TRBV18 and TRBJ2-7, reads NAGVMQNPRHLVRRRGQEARLRCSPMKGHSHVYWYRQLPEEGLKFMVYLQKENIIDESGMPKERFSAEFPKEGPSILRIQQVVRGDSAAYFCASSPGTGKDEQYFGPGTRLTVT.

This chain joins TRBV7-9 and TRBJ2-7; D not resolved. Germline loops: CDR1 SEHNR, CDR2 FQNEAQ (reference sequence). Trimming cost V 4 bases and J 0 bases, with 19 bases left between them. The CDR3 has 17 residues. Here the CDR3 reads CASSSAVRPLSSYEQYF. The DNA of the CDR3 is TGTGCCAGCAGCTCCGCCGTGAGGCCCCTAAGCTCCTACGAGCAGTACTTC.

This clonotype occurred many times. This chain uses TRBV7-3 with TRBJ1-1, with D hard to call. V lost 0 bases and J lost 0, with 11 bases in between. Germline lookup yields CDR1 SGHTA and CDR2 FQGTGA. The CDR3 sequence is 16 residues long. The CDR3 loop is CASSLTRVRVNTEAFF. The CDR3 DNA reads TGTGCCAGCAGCTTAACACGCGTTAGGGTGAACACTGAAGCTTTCTTT.

This clonotype appeared a few times. CDR3 loop: CASSDLTGQETQYF. The CDR3 DNA sequence: TGTGCCAGCAGCGACCTGACAGGTCAAGAGACCCAGTACTTC. J is TRBJ2-5 and V is TRBV4-2; D may be TRBD1 (6 bases). Trimming took off 5 bases at V and 2 bases at J, with 12 bases between the two ends. Germline CDR1 LGHNA, CDR2 YNFKEQ. The CDR3 extends over 14 amino acids.

The V and J genes are TRBV3-1 and TRBJ2-1, with 8 bases that match TRBD2. CDR1 LGHDT and CDR2 YNNKEL come from the germline V gene (reference sequence). The CDR3 is 14 residues long. With V trimmed by 2 bases and J by 6 bases, 3 bases remained unmatched. The CDR3 loop is CASSQSGGVNEQFF. The CDR3, as DNA: TGTGCCAGCAGCCAATCCGGGGGGGTCAATGAGCAGTTCTTC.

The chain employs TRBV7-8 and TRBJ1-4; tentative D call: TRBD1 (5 bases). From germline, CDR1 is SGHVS and CDR2 FQNEAQ. V was pared by 5 bases and J by 8 bases, with 18 bases between. The CDR3 consists of 15 residues. The CDR3 sequence is CASSPRWDFKEKLFF. The CDR3 DNA follows: TGTGCCAGCAGCCCTAGATGGGACTTCAAAGAAAAACTGTTTTTT.

This clonotype was seen at least ten times. The chain carries TRBV4-1 and TRBJ1-2; D not resolved. Trimming stripped 0 bases from V and 5 bases from J, with 10 bases between. The CDR3 is 14 amino acids. CDR1 and CDR2 from the germline V gene are MGHRA and YSYEKL. In DNA form, the CDR3 reads TGCGCCAGCAGCCAAGATAGCAGTTTATATGGCTACACCTTC. Translating it yields CASSQDSSLYGYTF.

The rearrangement links TRBV7-9 to TRBJ1-1; D perhaps matches TRBD1 (6 bases). CDR1 and CDR2 from the germline V gene are SEHNR and FQNEAQ (reference sequence). The V end was cut by 5 bases, the J end by 3 bases, with 16 bases between. This CDR3 contains 15 residues. The CDR3 is CASSPLAGADTEAFF. CDR3 sequence (DNA): TGTGCCAGCAGCCCCCTGGCGGGGGCCGACACTGAAGCTTTCTTT.

This clonotype has a handful of counts. V gene TRBV7-9 combines with J gene TRBJ2-3; a weak D match, TRBD2 (5 bases). Germline V gene sequence: CDR1 SEHNR, CDR2 FQNEAQ (reference sequence). CDR3 length: 12 amino acids. The V gene lost 7 bases and the J gene lost 5 bases, with 10 bases spanning the gap. CDR3 DNA: TGTGCCAGCATGGGCGCGGGAGATACGCAGTATTTT. Its protein is CASMGAGDTQYF.

J is TRBJ2-6 and V is TRBV24-1; a weak D match, TRBD2 (5 bases). The CDR3 is 14 amino acids. V was cut by 4 bases and J by 2 bases, with 5 bases left in between. Germline V gene sequence: CDR1 KGHDR, CDR2 SFDVKD. CDR3 in amino acids: CATSERAGANVLTF. In DNA, the CDR3 is TGTGCCACCAGTGAGAGGGCTGGGGCCAACGTCCTGACTTTC.

This clonotype was seen only once. CDR3 bases: TGCGCCAGCAGCGAGAGCGGGGAGGACGGGGAGCTGTTTTTT. This codes for CASSESGEDGELFF. The chain employs TRBV5-1 and TRBJ2-2; 7 bases fit TRBD2. Trimming removed 4 bases from V and 7 bases from J; junction bases left unmatched: 7. In germline, CDR1 is SGHRS, CDR2 YFSETQ. There are 14 residues in the CDR3.

The rearrangement links TRBV14 to TRBJ2-2; no definite D call. Trimming pared 4 bases from V and 8 bases from J, leaving 8 bases between. The CDR3 covers 12 residues. CDR1 is SGHDN and CDR2 is FVKESK in the germline V gene. CDR3 sequence (DNA): TGTGCCAGCAGCCGGAGTTGGGGGGAGCTGTTTTTT. Translated: CASSRSWGELFF.

V and J are TRBV7-9 and TRBJ1-5, with a weak D call TRBD1 (6 bases). Germline CDR1 is SEHNR and CDR2 is FQNEAQ (reference sequence). This CDR3 is 13 amino acids long. The V and J ends lost 5 bases and 5 bases respectively, with 10 bases between them. The CDR3 here is CASSKEGDQPQHF. As DNA, the CDR3 is TGTGCCAGCAGCAAGGAGGGGGATCAGCCCCAGCATTTT.

The chain recombines TRBV7-9 with TRBJ2-1; a possible D gene is TRBD2 (6 bases). There are 14 residues in the CDR3. The V and J ends lost 8 bases and 8 bases respectively, with 19 bases between them. Germline V gene data show CDR1 as SEHNR and CDR2 as FQNEAQ (reference sequence). CDR3 bases: TGTGCCAGCCGATCCGGCGGGGCCCGGGATGAGCAGTTCTTC. It is translated as CASRSGGARDEQFF.

This chain connects TRBV27 to TRBJ2-2; TRBD1 matches at 10 bases. The J segment lost 5 bases and the V segment lost 4 bases, leaving 7 bases of the junction unmatched. This CDR3 has 16 residues. Germline loops: CDR1 MNHEY, CDR2 SMNVEV (reference sequence). DNA for the CDR3: TGTGCCAGCAGTTCGCCGGGACAGGGGCTGACCGGGGAGCTGTTTTTT. Its protein product is CASSSPGQGLTGELFF.